The clone carrying this TCR beta chain was detected a few times. Its matching antigen is unknown. TCRdb reprocessed the 5' RACE reads with MiXCR, giving one entry per CDR3 protein. There are about 440,000 distinct CDR3 sequences in the sample; 17% occur only once, and approximately 1% lies in the top ten. This sample is part of a study of CD8 T cells in ankylosing spondylitis. CDR3 length equals 16 residues. V lost 4 bases and J lost 6; bases outside the gene matches: 13. Germline assignment: CDR1 SGHRS and CDR2 YFSETQ. Study-level points and caveats: For ankylosing spondylitis blood, a TCR beta motif of 8 or 9 highly homologous variants appeared characteristic.

The source of this sequence is a male donor with ankylosing spondylitis. The specimen sequenced was blood, either unsorted or a sorted T cell fraction (not recorded which). V and J are TRBV5-1 and TRBJ2-1, with 7 bases matching TRBD1. For the CDR3, the DNA is TGCGCCAGCAGCCTCTCGACAGGGACAGCGAGCAATGAGCAGTTCTTC. Its translation is CASSLSTGTASNEQFF. The variable domain in full, completed from reference TRBV5-1 and TRBJ2-1, reads KAGVTQTPRYLIKTRGQQVTLSCSPISGHRSVSWYQQTPGQGLQFLFEYFSETQRNKGNFPGRFSGRQFSNSRSEMNVSTLELGDSALYLCASSLSTGTASNEQFFGPGTRLTVL.